This T cell receptor (beta chain) appears in the sequencing data of a study of shared T cell receptors in the human thymus. Per germline, CDR1 SGHTS and CDR2 YDEGEE. The V end lost 1 base, the J end lost 4 bases, and 17 bases lay between the germline ends. There are 16 residues in the CDR3. Sequenced by immunoSEQ multiplex PCR; TCRdb stores in-frame clones only, minus some. The sample contains about 380,000 clones, 95% of which appear only once. This sequence was found in a human donor. V and J are TRBV5-8 and TRBJ1-2, with unresolved D. Sequencing input: thymocytes. The CDR3 loop reads CASSLFLGSTSYGYTF. CDR3 DNA sequence: TGTGCCAGCAGCTTGTTCTTGGGCTCCACTAGCTATGGCTACACCTTC.